The 17 T cell receptor beta chains reported below all come from one sample, sequenced in a study of T cell responses to AZD1222 COVID-19 vaccine. Here immunoSEQ multiplex PCR was the method, and the copy in TCRdb shows in-frame clones only, minus some. The table lists under 110,000 clones, over 75% of them singletons. The sample consisted of peripheral blood, taken 28 days after the second AZD1222 dose. These TCRs come from an adult who received the AZD1222 COVID-19 vaccine.

V usage is TRBV2 and J usage is TRBJ2-2; 7 nucleotides match TRBD1. The J segment lost 0 bases and the V segment lost 8 bases, leaving 3 bases of the junction unmatched. CDR3 length equals 14 residues. Per the germline V gene, CDR1 is SNHLY and CDR2 is FYNNEI. DNA of the CDR3: TGTGCCAGCCAGGGGGTGGCGAACACCGGGGAGCTGTTTTTT. Amino acid sequence: CASQGVANTGELFF.

This clone was detected once. This chain connects TRBV27 to TRBJ2-1, with 7 bases that match TRBD1. Germline V CDR1 and CDR2: MNHEY, SMNVEV (reference sequence). The CDR3 is 15 residues long. V lost 3 bases to trimming and J lost 6 bases; unmatched junction nucleotides: 8. The DNA for the CDR3 is TGTGCCAGCAGTTTTTTTAGTACAGGGGTCAATGAGCAGTTCTTC. Its protein product is CASSFFSTGVNEQFF.

The chain carries TRBV7-9 and TRBJ1-1; tentatively, D is TRBD1 (6 bases). V was clipped by 2 bases and J by 5 bases, with 18 bases between them. The CDR3 runs 16 residues. Germline V gene data show CDR1 as SEHNR and CDR2 as FQNEAQ (reference sequence). The CDR3 is CASSLSGAGVGTEAFF. In DNA form, the CDR3 reads TGTGCCAGCAGCTTATCGGGAGCAGGGGTTGGAACTGAAGCTTTCTTT.

V is TRBV27 and J is TRBJ1-5, with D possibly matching TRBD1 (6 bases). This CDR3 has 16 residues. Trimming cost V 2 bases and J 2 bases, with 13 bases left between them. Germline-derived CDR1 and CDR2 are MNHEY and SMNVEV (reference sequence). In DNA, the CDR3 is TGTGCCAGCAGTTTAGGCGGGGGGCTGGGCAATCAGCCCCAGCATTTT. This translates into CASSLGGGLGNQPQHF.

CDR3 sequence reads: CATSRDELAGREQYF. CDR3 DNA: TGTGCCACCAGCAGAGATGAGCTAGCGGGACGCGAGCAGTACTTC. The genes are TRBV15 and TRBJ2-7; TRBD2 aligns across 9 bases. The CDR3 contains 15 residues. Germline V CDR1 and CDR2: LNHNV, YYDKDF (reference sequence). The junction had 6 bases not matched to a gene; V was cut back by 0 bases and J by 6 bases.

A few counts support this clone. This chain connects TRBV28 to TRBJ2-7, with 9 bases lining up with TRBD1. Per the germline V gene, CDR1 is MDHEN and CDR2 is SYDVKM. CDR3 length equals 13 residues. With 5 bases clipped from V and 3 bases from J, the junction kept 2 bases outside the gene matches. The CDR3 bases are TGTGCCAGCAGTATGGGACAGGGCTACGAGCAGTACTTC. Amino acids: CASSMGQGYEQYF.

The chain combines TRBV5-1 with TRBJ1-1; TRBD1 is a possible D gene (6 bases). This CDR3 has 14 residues. Trimming left V 3 bases short and J 4 bases short, with 13 bases between. Looked up from germline, CDR1 is SGHRS and CDR2 is YFSETQ. The CDR3 spells CASSYQGQGTEAFF. CDR3 in DNA: TGCGCCAGCAGCTACCAGGGGCAGGGCACTGAAGCTTTCTTT.

The J gene is TRBJ2-3, the V gene TRBV6-2 or TRBV6-3, with D possibly being TRBD1 or TRBD2 (7 bases each). Per germline, CDR1 MNHEY and CDR2 SVGEGT. The CDR3 runs to 18 residues. V shed 2 bases and J shed 6 bases, with 24 bases lying between them. The CDR3 DNA reads TGTGCCAGCAGTTACCTACAGCGGGACAGTTTAGTTAGGGATACGCAGTATTTT. Translation gives CASSYLQRDSLVRDTQYF.

V and J are TRBV11-2 and TRBJ2-7; D unclear. The CDR3 consists of 13 residues. Germline V gives CDR1 SGHAT, CDR2 FQNNGV. Trimming left V 4 bases short and J 4 bases short, with 11 bases between. For the CDR3, the DNA is TGTGCCAGCAGCTCCCATCCTTTTTACGAGCAGTACTTC. It yields the protein CASSSHPFYEQYF.

The CDR3 DNA is TGTGCCTGGAGTGTGTCGTTTCTGGATACGCAGTATTTT. The encoded protein is CAWSVSFLDTQYF. This chain uses TRBV30 with TRBJ2-3; D gene ambiguous. Germline CDR1 GTSNPN, CDR2 SVGIG (reference sequence). This CDR3 has 13 amino acids. V was pared by 0 bases and J by 6 bases, with 10 bases between.

The J gene is TRBJ1-2, the V gene TRBV28; 7 bases are a match to TRBD1. Per germline, CDR1 MDHEN and CDR2 SYDVKM. J lost 5 bases, V lost 5 bases, and 11 bases had no gene match. There are 15 residues in the CDR3. Here the CDR3 DNA reads TGTGCCAGCAGTGCACCTCCCCGACAGGGTTATGGCTACACCTTC. Residues: CASSAPPRQGYGYTF.

This chain uses TRBV4-2 with TRBJ1-4; D gene ambiguous. CDR1 is LGHNA and CDR2 is YNFKEQ in the germline V gene. The V gene lost 0 bases and the J gene lost 11 bases, with 10 bases spanning the gap. The CDR3 totals 13 residues. DNA of the CDR3: TGTGCCAGCAGCCAAGAGCGGGCGAGGAAACTGTTTTTT. Its protein product is CASSQERARKLFF.

The rearrangement joins TRBV30 to TRBJ2-3; a weak D match, TRBD2 (5 bases). CDR1 is GTSNPN, CDR2 SVGIG, per germline (reference sequence). The CDR3 consists of 14 residues. Trimming took 5 bases from V and 0 from J, leaving 12 bases between them. The CDR3 sequence: CAWEGRDSTDTQYF. For the CDR3, the DNA is TGTGCCTGGGAAGGACGGGATAGCACAGATACGCAGTATTTT. The full variable domain, its missing parts supplied by reference TRBV30 and TRBJ2-3, is SQTIHQWPATLVQPVGSPLSLECTVEGTSNPNLYWYRQAAGRGLQLLFYSVGIGQISSEVPQNLSASRPQDRQFILSSKKLLLSDSGFYLCAWEGRDSTDTQYFGPGTRLTVL.

The chain combines TRBV27 with TRBJ2-3, with D unclear. This CDR3 spans 18 amino acids. Germline V gene sequence: CDR1 MNHEY, CDR2 SMNVEV (reference sequence). Trimming pared 3 bases from V and 2 bases from J, leaving 21 bases between. The CDR3 coding sequence is TGTGCCAGCAGTTTCTCCACAACGCCGTACACACACACAGATACGCAGTATTTT. This codes for CASSFSTTPYTHTDTQYF.

The gene calls are TRBV19 and TRBJ1-2, with TRBD1 matching 7 bases. Trimming cost V 2 bases and J 4 bases; bases outside gene matches: 7. This CDR3 is built from 15 residues. Germline V CDR1 and CDR2: LNHDA, SQIVND (reference sequence). CDR3 protein: CASSIRGGGFYGYTF. DNA for the CDR3: TGTGCCAGTAGTATAAGGGGAGGGGGCTTCTATGGCTACACCTTC.

This chain uses TRBV15 with TRBJ1-5, with 9 positions matching TRBD1. This CDR3 region has 14 residues. Germline-derived CDR1 and CDR2 are LNHNV and YYDKDF (reference sequence). J lost 6 bases, V lost 5 bases, and 5 bases had no gene match. Here the CDR3 DNA reads TGTGCCACCAGCGTGACAGGGGGAGGTCAGCCCCAGCATTTT. This encodes CATSVTGGGQPQHF. Variable domain in full (rest from reference TRBV15 and TRBJ1-5): DAMVIQNPRYQVTQFGKPVTLSCSQTLNHNVMYWYQQKSSQAPKLLFHYYDKDFNNEADTPDNFQSRRPNTSFCFLDIRSPGLGDTAMYLCATSVTGGGQPQHFGDGTRLSIL.

The chain uses TRBV9 and TRBJ1-1, with unresolved D. V was cut by 3 bases and J by 10 bases, with 13 bases left in between. The CDR3 is 12 residues long. Germline CDR1 reads SGDLS; CDR2 reads YYNGEE. Here the CDR3 DNA reads TGTGCCAGCAGCGAGGGCTACGGTCGAGCTTTCTTT. It encodes CASSEGYGRAFF.